The present T cell receptor (beta chain) was sequenced within a study of blood T cell repertoires in COVID-19. Study context: Donors in the United States, Italy and Spain gave samples during acute or convalescent COVID-19. In each case, the material was cDNA or gDNA derived from T cells, B-cell-depleted T cells, or PBMCs.

The V end lost 5 bases, the J end lost 8 bases, and 12 bases lay between the germline ends. CDR3 length equals 12 residues. Looked up from germline, CDR1 is MNHEY and CDR2 is SVGAGI. As originally analysed: Estimated nucleated cell counts came from reference gene primer amplification. Profiled with immunoSEQ multiplex PCR; TCRdb holds only in-frame clones, not every one. V and J calls and clone size come straight from that table; D and trimming were deduced from the DNA. Seen here are about 180,000 clones, roughly nine tenths observed once, and the top ten hold 20%. The clonotype comes from a man between 65 and 79 years old with active or convalescent COVID-19. Sequenced input: peripheral blood. The rearrangement uses TRBV6-5 and TRBJ1-1; D call uncertain. The CDR3 loop reads CASSIPGGEAFF. CDR3 coding DNA: TGTGCCAGCAGTATACCAGGCGGGGAAGCTTTCTTT.